This T cell receptor (beta chain) is from a study of T cells after somatic rescue of genetic block. Measured with immunoSEQ multiplex PCR; TCRdb has only the in-frame clones, and not every one. Of 95,000 to 120,000 clones listed, over 80% are singletons. From germline, CDR1 is SGHTA and CDR2 FQGNSA. V lost 3 bases and J lost 5, with 7 bases in between. CDR3 length: 12 amino acids. The receptor was isolated from a woman aged 18-29 years. The rearrangement joins TRBV7-2 to TRBJ1-1; D unresolved. The sequencing input was peripheral blood mononuclear cells (PBMCs). The CDR3 spells CASSFPLTEAFF. CDR3 nucleotides: TGTGCCAGCAGCTTCCCTTTAACTGAAGCTTTCTTT. The full variable domain, completed using reference TRBV7-2 and TRBJ1-1, is GAGVSQSPSNKVTEKGKDVELRCDPISGHTALYWYRQSLGQGLEFLIYFQGNSAPDKSGLPSDRFSAERTGGSVSTLTIQRTQQEDSAVYLCASSFPLTEAFFGQGTRLTVV.